Described below is a single TCR beta chain sequence and its context. Only in-frame clones appear in the TCRdb table, and some are missing; sequencing was by immunoSEQ multiplex PCR. This table holds 320,000 or so clones, 85% found once. Germline CDR1 SGHVS, CDR2 FNYEAQ. Trimming at V came to 4 bases and at J to 0 bases, leaving 9 bases not matched to a gene. This CDR3 is built from 18 residues. The sample is drawn from a study of blood T cell repertoires in COVID-19. Study-level background: T cells, B-cell-depleted T cells, or PBMCs supplied cDNA or gDNA.

The V gene is TRBV7-6, the J gene TRBJ2-6; 7 positions agree with TRBD1. Sequences were obtained from PBMCs or T cells enriched from blood (not recorded which). The clonotype comes from a woman between 25 and 40 years old who had been exposed to COVID-19. The CDR3 is CASSSGQAKVSGANVLTF. The DNA of the CDR3 is TGTGCCAGCAGCTCCGGACAGGCCAAAGTCTCTGGGGCCAACGTCCTGACTTTC.